These 32 T cell receptor beta chains share one sample of origin, sequenced in a study of blood T cell repertoires in COVID-19. Data came from immunoSEQ multiplex PCR; TCRdb stores just in-frame clones and leaves some out. The data contain 300,000 or so clones, around 89% of them seen just once; the ten biggest clones take up around 6%. The sample comprised peripheral blood. These TCRs come from a man aged 18 to 29 who had recovered from COVID-19.

This chain joins TRBV12-3 or TRBV12-4 and TRBJ2-5; D call uncertain. The V and J ends lost 3 bases and 1 base respectively, with 6 bases between them. The CDR3 spans 13 residues. CDR3: CASSFTGQETQYF. CDR3 DNA sequence: TGTGCCAGCAGTTTCACGGGCCAAGAGACCCAGTACTTC.

This clone was seen once. The rearrangement uses TRBV15 and TRBJ2-2; 8 bases agree with TRBD1. The junction had 8 bases not matched to a gene; V was cut back by 1 base and J by 7 bases. This CDR3 contains 16 residues. From germline, CDR1 is LNHNV and CDR2 YYDKDF (reference sequence). The CDR3 protein is CATSRASRGRVGELFF. The DNA of the CDR3 is TGTGCCACCAGCAGAGCAAGCAGGGGGCGAGTCGGGGAGCTGTTTTTT.

This chain uses TRBV10-2 with TRBJ1-1, with D maybe TRBD1 (5 bases). Germline loops: CDR1 WSHSY, CDR2 SAAADI. The CDR3 totals 17 residues. The germline V and J ends were trimmed by 8 bases and 1 base, with 23 bases remaining between them. The CDR3, as DNA: TGCGCCAGCCGCGCCCCTACCGGGGGGGGACCGAACACTGAAGCTTTCTTT. Translation: CASRAPTGGGPNTEAFF.

This chain uses TRBV10-3 with TRBJ2-7; maybe TRBD2 (5 bases). Looked up from germline, CDR1 is ENHRY and CDR2 is SYGVKD. CDR3 length: 16 residues. The germline V and J ends were trimmed by 0 bases and 2 bases, with 14 bases remaining between them. The DNA of the CDR3 is TGTGCCATCAGTGAGTCTCCCTCCGGGGTTACCTACGAGCAGTACTTC. It is translated as CAISESPSGVTYEQYF.

The chain links TRBV5-4 to TRBJ2-3; 10 bases agree with TRBD2. V shed 4 bases and J 6 bases; nucleotides not matched to a gene: 5. The V gene's germline CDR1 is SGHNT and CDR2 YYREEE (reference sequence). The CDR3 has 14 amino acids. The CDR3 DNA is TGTGCCAGCAGCCCCCTAGCGGGGGTTGATACGCAGTATTTT. This codes for CASSPLAGVDTQYF.

The chain uses TRBV5-4 and TRBJ2-3; a possible D gene is TRBD2 (7 bases). The CDR3 runs to 16 residues. From germline, CDR1 is SGHNT and CDR2 YYREEE (reference sequence). Trimming took off 6 bases at V and 2 bases at J, with 19 bases between the two ends. DNA for the CDR3: TGTGCCAGCACCCCTCTTGGTGGGGGGGCCACAGATACGCAGTATTTT. Amino acids: CASTPLGGGATDTQYF.

The V call is TRBV2, the J call TRBJ2-7; D remains unclear. Trimming took off 4 bases at V and 1 base at J, with 14 bases between the two ends. This CDR3 region has 15 residues. Germline CDR1 SNHLY, CDR2 FYNNEI. CDR3 sequence: CASSGAGPRSYEQYF. The CDR3 nucleotides read TGTGCCAGCAGTGGGGCAGGTCCAAGATCCTACGAGCAGTACTTC.

This chain links TRBV7-2 with TRBJ2-7; 7 bases match TRBD1. From germline, CDR1 is SGHTA and CDR2 FQGNSA. The CDR3 has 14 residues. J lost 3 bases, V lost 4 bases, and 6 bases had no gene match. In DNA form, the CDR3 reads TGTGCCAGCAGCTACAACAGGGGATACTACGAGCAGTACTTC. This codes for CASSYNRGYYEQYF.

This chain links TRBV5-4 with TRBJ1-1, with D possibly TRBD1 on 6 matching bases. The CDR3 has 14 residues. Trimming cost V 4 bases and J 2 bases, with 12 bases left between them. Germline-derived CDR1 and CDR2 are SGHNT and YYREEE (reference sequence). The CDR3 nucleotides read TGTGCCAGCAGCCTGGGGGGCCCCAACACTGAAGCTTTCTTT. Its protein product is CASSLGGPNTEAFF.

The chain is built from TRBV5-1 and TRBJ1-1, with a possible D match to TRBD1 (5 bases). This CDR3 spans 14 amino acids. V was cut by 0 bases and J by 5 bases, with 11 bases left in between. Germline V gene lookup returns CDR1 SGHRS and CDR2 YFSETQ. DNA for the CDR3: TGCGCCAGCAGCTTGGCCGACGGGGGGACTGAAGCTTTCTTT. Protein product: CASSLADGGTEAFF.

The rearrangement joins TRBV7-8 to TRBJ1-1; the D gene is possibly TRBD1 (6 bases). Germline CDR1 and CDR2: SGHVS and FQNEAQ. V was cut by 5 bases and J by 7 bases, with 17 bases left in between. This CDR3 region has 14 residues. The CDR3 DNA sequence: TGTGCCAGCAGCAAGGGACACGTAAACGTTGAAGCTTTCTTT. Residues: CASSKGHVNVEAFF.

The V gene is TRBV6-5, the J gene TRBJ1-6, with D possibly matching TRBD1 (6 bases). The CDR3 has 13 amino acids. Trimming pared 8 bases from V and 7 bases from J, leaving 12 bases between. CDR1 is MNHEY and CDR2 is SVGAGI in the germline V gene. The CDR3 bases are TGTGCCAGCGGACGGGACACCAATTCACCCCTCCACTTT. Its translation: CASGRDTNSPLHF.

This chain uses TRBV6-5 with TRBJ1-1; TRBD1 might be the D (5 bases). The V gene's germline CDR1 is MNHEY and CDR2 SVGAGI. Between the trimmed V and J ends, which lost 6 bases and 5 bases, there was a span of 10 bases. The length of the CDR3 is 12 residues. CDR3 amino acids: CASRTGETEAFF. Here the CDR3 DNA reads TGTGCCAGCAGAACGGGGGAAACTGAAGCTTTCTTT.

The CDR3 nucleotides read TGCGCCAGCAGCTTGGAATGGAGAGATGAGCAGTTCTTC. Its translation: CASSLEWRDEQFF. The V gene is TRBV5-1, the J gene TRBJ2-1; unclear D gene. The ends were cut back, 0 bases at V and 8 bases at J, with 9 bases in the middle. The germline V gene has CDR1 SGHRS and CDR2 YFSETQ. This CDR3 spans 13 amino acids.

The chain couples TRBV6-2 or TRBV6-3 to TRBJ2-1; 7 bases agree with TRBD1. In germline, CDR1 is MNHEY, CDR2 SVGEGT. This CDR3 has 15 residues. After removal of 6 bases from V and 7 bases from J, the junction contained 12 bases not matched to a gene. Here the CDR3 DNA reads TGTGCCAGCAGCCCCGGGATAGGGGGCATTAATGAGCAGTTCTTC. As protein: CASSPGIGGINEQFF.

The gene calls are TRBV19 and TRBJ2-5; 7 nucleotides match TRBD2. The V segment lost 3 bases and the J segment 2 bases; nucleotides outside the gene matches: 6. The germline gives CDR1 LNHDA, CDR2 SQIVND (reference sequence). The CDR3 is 15 residues long. CDR3 residues: CASSIVGLDQETQYF. The CDR3 nucleotides read TGTGCCAGTAGTATCGTCGGACTAGATCAAGAGACCCAGTACTTC. The complete variable domain, with remaining parts taken from reference TRBV19 and TRBJ2-5, reads DGGITQSPKYLFRKEGQNVTLSCEQNLNHDAMYWYRQDPGQGLRLIYYSQIVNDFQKGDIAEGYSVSREKKESFPLTVTSAQKNPTAFYLCASSIVGLDQETQYFGPGTRLLVL.

The V and J genes are TRBV4-2 and TRBJ1-4; 7 bases match TRBD1. V shed 4 bases, J shed 6 bases, and the junction held 8 bases outside the gene matches. The CDR3 covers 15 residues. Germline V lookup: CDR1 LGHNA, CDR2 YNFKEQ. The DNA for the CDR3 is TGTGCCAGCAGCCTAACAGGGGCCCAACATGAAAAACTGTTTTTT. This translates into CASSLTGAQHEKLFF.

The rearrangement links TRBV12-3 or TRBV12-4 to TRBJ2-2; D remains ambiguous. Trimming pared 5 bases from V and 1 base from J, leaving 5 bases between. The CDR3 has 13 amino acids. The CDR3 nucleotides read TGTGCCAGCAGTCTCGGGAACACCGGGGAGCTGTTTTTT. This gives the protein CASSLGNTGELFF.

The V and J genes are TRBV12-3 or TRBV12-4 and TRBJ2-1; D uncertain. CDR3 length equals 13 residues. The ends were cut back, 1 base at V and 4 bases at J, with 5 bases in the middle. CDR3 nucleotides: TGTGCCAGCAGTTTAGTACAGTACAATGAGCAGTTCTTC. Encoded protein: CASSLVQYNEQFF.

The sample holds a few counts of this clone. The J gene is TRBJ2-7, the V gene TRBV3-1 (or the pseudogene TRBV3-2), with D possibly matching TRBD2 (6 bases). The CDR3 spans 16 residues. V lost 1 base and J lost 3, with 16 bases in between. CDR1 is LGHDT, CDR2 YNNKEL, per germline (reference sequence). CDR3 nucleotides: TGTGCCAGCAGCCAAGCGGCGCGGGACGGTAACTACGAGCAGTACTTC. Its translation is CASSQAARDGNYEQYF.

The chain combines TRBV18 with TRBJ2-1; D is possibly TRBD2 (6 bases). This CDR3 region has 17 residues. The V end lost 0 bases, the J end lost 3 bases, and 15 bases lay between the germline ends. CDR1 KGHSH and CDR2 LQKENI come from the germline V gene. CDR3 sequence reads: CASSPPRGGNNYNEQFF. DNA for the CDR3: TGTGCCAGCTCACCACCGAGAGGCGGGAACAACTACAATGAGCAGTTCTTC.

The chain carries TRBV7-9 and TRBJ2-7; TRBD2 matches at 11 bases. Losses at the gene ends were 2 bases for V and 5 bases for J; bases not matched to a gene: 2. The CDR3 extends over 14 amino acids. Per germline, CDR1 SEHNR and CDR2 FQNEAQ (reference sequence). CDR3 nucleotide sequence: TGTGCCAGCAGCTTACTAGCGGGGGGCCACGAGCAGTACTTC. Amino acid sequence: CASSLLAGGHEQYF.

This clone has a single count. This rearrangement joins TRBV6-4 to TRBJ2-1; 12 bases are a match to TRBD2. The germline V gene has CDR1 MRHNA and CDR2 SNTAGT. This CDR3 contains 15 residues. V dropped 2 bases and J dropped 8; count of bases not matched to a gene: 4. The CDR3 protein is CASSDTSGGSDEQFF. The CDR3 DNA is TGTGCCAGCAGTGACACTAGCGGGGGGTCGGATGAGCAGTTCTTC.

The sample holds many counts of this clone. Other nucleotide sequences in the sample specify the same CDR3. V gene TRBV6-6 combines with J gene TRBJ1-5; 7 bases match TRBD1. J was trimmed by 0 bases and V by 5 bases; bases with no gene match: 10. The CDR3 totals 17 residues. The germline V gene has CDR1 MNHNY and CDR2 SVGAGI (reference sequence). CDR3 residues: CASSHGGQTHSNQPQHF. The CDR3 nucleotides are TGTGCCAGCAGTCACGGGGGACAGACTCATAGCAATCAGCCCCAGCATTTT.

This chain connects TRBV25-1 to TRBJ1-2; TRBD1 might be the D (6 bases). Germline loops: CDR1 MGHDK, CDR2 SYGVNS. The germline V and J ends were trimmed by 2 bases and 6 bases, with 10 bases remaining between them. The CDR3 covers 13 residues. CDR3 residues: CASSEGGANGYTF. CDR3 sequence (DNA): TGTGCCAGCAGTGAAGGGGGGGCGAATGGCTACACCTTC.

The chain combines TRBV6-5 with TRBJ2-1; 9 nucleotides line up with TRBD2. This CDR3 has 16 amino acids. V trimming: 4 bases; J trimming: 4 bases; junction bases outside the gene matches: 8. Germline loops: CDR1 MNHEY, CDR2 SVGAGI. CDR3 loop: CASSSHPSGAYNEQFF. CDR3 coding DNA: TGTGCCAGCAGTTCCCACCCTAGCGGGGCTTACAATGAGCAGTTCTTC.

The chain recombines TRBV3-1 (or the pseudogene TRBV3-2) with TRBJ2-2; the match to TRBD2 covers 9 bases. The trim removed 6 bases at V and 7 bases at J, leaving 9 bases unmatched. The CDR3 loop spans 15 amino acids. The germline V gene encodes CDR1 LGHDT and CDR2 YNNKEL (reference sequence). The CDR3 reads CASSPWSGGHGELFF. In DNA, the CDR3 is TGTGCCAGCAGTCCCTGGAGCGGGGGGCACGGGGAGCTGTTTTTT.

This clone was observed a handful of times. The chain employs TRBV11-2 and TRBJ2-7, with D possibly being TRBD1 (5 bases). Germline V gives CDR1 SGHAT, CDR2 FQNNGV. V lost 5 bases and J 3 bases, leaving 17 bases between the germline ends. The CDR3 runs 15 residues. CDR3 bases: TGTGCCAGCAGCCGACAGTTTGTCCCTCTCTACGAGCAGTACTTC. The encoded protein is CASSRQFVPLYEQYF.

This clone has a handful of counts. This chain links TRBV27 with TRBJ2-7; no definite D call. Germline lookup yields CDR1 MNHEY and CDR2 SMNVEV (reference sequence). The CDR3 is made up of 12 amino acids. Trimming pared 6 bases from V and 4 bases from J, leaving 10 bases between. The CDR3 nucleotides read TGTGCCAGCAGGGCCCGGAGTTACGAGCAGTACTTC. This translates into CASRARSYEQYF.

The chain combines TRBV2 with TRBJ2-7, with no clear D. The V end was cut by 4 bases, the J end by 1 base, with 8 bases between. This CDR3 has 13 residues. From germline, CDR1 is SNHLY and CDR2 FYNNEI. The CDR3 nucleotides are TGTGCCAGCAGTGTCAGCGTTTCCTACGAGCAGTACTTC. It translates to CASSVSVSYEQYF.

The chain carries TRBV5-4 and TRBJ1-3; 8 nucleotides line up with TRBD1. The V segment lost 4 bases and the J segment 0 bases; nucleotides outside the gene matches: 3. The CDR3 is 15 amino acids. The germline CDR1 and CDR2 sequences are SGHNT and YYREEE (reference sequence). The DNA for the CDR3 is TGTGCCAGCAGCGTTGACAGGGGCTCTGGAAACACCATATATTTT. Protein: CASSVDRGSGNTIYF. The entire variable domain, with the rest obtained from reference TRBV5-4 and TRBJ1-3, is as follows: ETGVTQSPTHLIKTRGQQVTLRCSSQSGHNTVSWYQQALGQGPQFIFQYYREEENGRGNFPPRFSGLQFPNYSSELNVNALELDDSALYLCASSVDRGSGNTIYFGEGSWLTVV.

V is TRBV30 and J is TRBJ1-1, with D maybe TRBD1 (5 bases). This CDR3 comprises 13 residues. Per the germline V gene, CDR1 is GTSNPN and CDR2 is SVGIG (reference sequence). Trimming left V 3 bases short and J 2 bases short, with 10 bases between. This CDR3 is CAWSGGVNTEAFF. As DNA, the CDR3 is TGTGCCTGGAGCGGGGGGGTCAACACTGAAGCTTTCTTT.